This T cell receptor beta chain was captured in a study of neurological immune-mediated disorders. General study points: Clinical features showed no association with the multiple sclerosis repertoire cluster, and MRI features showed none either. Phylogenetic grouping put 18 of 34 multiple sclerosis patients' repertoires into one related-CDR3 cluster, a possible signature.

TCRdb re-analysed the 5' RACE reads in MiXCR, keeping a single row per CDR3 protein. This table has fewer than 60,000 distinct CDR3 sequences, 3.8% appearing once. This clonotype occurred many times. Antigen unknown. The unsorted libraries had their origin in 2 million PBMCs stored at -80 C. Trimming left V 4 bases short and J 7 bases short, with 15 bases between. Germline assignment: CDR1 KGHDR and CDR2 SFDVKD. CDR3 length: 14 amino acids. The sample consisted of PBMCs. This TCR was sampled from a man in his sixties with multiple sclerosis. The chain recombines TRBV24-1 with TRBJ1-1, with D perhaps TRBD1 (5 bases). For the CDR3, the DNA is TGTGCCACCAGTGACGTGGGGGGAGATGGTGAAGCTTTCTTT. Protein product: CATSDVGGDGEAFF.